This T cell receptor beta chain derives from a study of cytomegalovirus exposure and HLA in healthy donors (dated by TCRdb to the late 2010s). Study-level background: According to a later analysis, one platform produced both the 110 or so validation repertoires and the roughly 640 repertoires of the first cohort. The study aimed to test whether signatures of past pathogen exposure could be identified by cataloging public T cell receptors. A separate validation cohort of about 110 different subjects was used in addition to the roughly 700-subject first cohort. High-throughput TCR immunosequencing, statistical association of individual TCRs with disease status, and machine learning were combined to predict cytomegalovirus infection status. The full study reports these points: Most TCR sequences were observed very rarely across donors, whereas some public TCRs were present in many individuals. Subsequent analysis determined that TCRs grouped into clusters in the first cohort also showed a tendency toward co-occurrence across the approximately 120 validation repertoires, and 94% of cluster scores exceeded 0. The authors suggested that the approach could potentially be generalized to other disease states and immunological phenotypes. The classifier was reported to diagnose cytomegalovirus status with high specificity and sensitivity in both the original and validation cohorts. The study listed 164 TCR beta chains as associated with cytomegalovirus. A few of the identified cytomegalovirus-associated TCR beta chains were confirmed in vitro to be specific for cytomegalovirus antigens. A later analysis lacked HLA typing for the validation cohort, so it scored co-occurrence in that cohort across all 120 repertoires.

The CDR1 and CDR2 encoded by the germline V gene are MDHEN and SYDVKM. The V end loses 7 bases and the J end loses 7 bases, and a stretch of 14 bases separates them. The cysteine opens and the phenylalanine closes a CDR3 of 13 amino acids. The read is trimmed to its CDR3 DNA, 39 bases read in frame from base 1. Separate from the roughly 700-subject first cohort, the validation cohort of roughly 110 subjects was the group to which the donors belonged. Library preparation used the immunoSEQ multiplex PCR assay. Per the source publication's procedure: A statistical classification framework was built for diagnosing cytomegalovirus status from the catalog of TCR beta chain sequences. TCRdb's version of the immuneACCESS table is confined to in-frame rearrangements and falls short of the full clone set. An unresolved V gene accounts for under half of the shortfall where checked; the remainder is of unknown origin. The V and J calls and clone size are taken from that table; D and trimming were inferred from the DNA. Within this sample are some 180,000 clones, with around nine tenths of them counted one time only. The biggest ten clones account for 7.2% of the sample.

Worth noting for this clone: Its specific antigen is unknown. Base qualities are missing; no much larger clone stands one base away.

The sequence is built from TRBV28 and TRBJ2-1, and possibly TRBD2, on 6 matching bases. Sequences were obtained from PBMCs. The sequence was obtained from a young man in good health and CMV-seropositive. The CDR3 sequence is CASISGEWNEQFF. The DNA sequence follows: TGTGCCAGCATATCGGGAGAATGGAATGAGCAGTTCTTC.